This entry lists 20 T cell receptor beta chains sequenced from one sample in a study of cytomegalovirus exposure and HLA in healthy donors. Primers included in the PCR were 60 Vbeta and 13 Jbeta primers. The repertoire was sequenced with immunoSEQ multiplex PCR; TCRdb's copy has only in-frame clones and lacks some. The sample lists 98,000 or so clones, about 79% seen once, with roughly 6% in the top ten. The sample comprised PBMCs. Source of these receptors: a man aged 55 to 70 in good health and CMV-seropositive.

The J gene is TRBJ2-1, the V gene TRBV6-4; 11 bases are shared with TRBD2. Germline CDR1 MRHNA, CDR2 SNTAGT. The CDR3 runs to 17 residues. The V and J ends lost 3 bases and 4 bases, in that order; junction bases with no gene match: 8. The CDR3 sequence is CASSEASGGTLYNEQFF. Here the CDR3 DNA reads TGTGCCAGCAGTGAGGCTAGCGGGGGGACCTTATACAATGAGCAGTTCTTC.

The chain employs TRBV25-1 and TRBJ2-5; TRBD2 matches at 7 bases. The CDR3 has 15 residues. Germline assignment: CDR1 MGHDK and CDR2 SYGVNS. After removal of 6 bases from V and 5 bases from J, the junction contained 12 bases not matched to a gene. The CDR3 spells CASSSVSKGGETQYF. The CDR3 DNA reads TGTGCCAGCAGCAGCGTATCCAAGGGAGGGGAGACCCAGTACTTC.

This clone has only one observation. V gene TRBV5-4 combines with J gene TRBJ2-1; the D is unclear. The CDR3 spans 13 residues. The germline V and J ends were trimmed by 0 bases and 4 bases, with 5 bases remaining between them. Germline CDR1 reads SGHNT; CDR2 reads YYREEE (reference sequence). The CDR3 DNA reads as TGTGCCAGCAGCTTGGCGCAGTACAATGAGCAGTTCTTC. This gives the protein CASSLAQYNEQFF.

The chain carries TRBV21-1 and TRBJ2-1; TRBD2, the table's D call, was not compared with the DNA. TRBV21-1 is tagged as a pseudogene. The CDR3 consists of 12 residues. CDR3 residues: CARPIPYNEQFF. CDR3 bases: TGTGCCAGACCTATCCCCTACAATGAGCAGTTCTTC.

The V and J genes are TRBV27 and TRBJ1-2; 8 nucleotides agree with TRBD1. Germline values: CDR1 MNHEY, CDR2 SMNVEV (reference sequence). CDR3 length: 16 residues. Germline trimming cut 6 bases from V and 3 bases from J; bases unmatched to any gene: 12. CDR3 in DNA: TGTGCCAGCAGCCTCCGGCGGGACAGGCGTCACTATGGCTACACCTTC. It is translated as CASSLRRDRRHYGYTF.

This clone was detected only a few times. The chain combines TRBV7-2 with TRBJ2-5, with 8 nucleotides matching TRBD1. The CDR3 totals 14 residues. Germline V lookup: CDR1 SGHTA, CDR2 FQGNSA. V trimming: 5 bases; J trimming: 2 bases; junction bases outside the gene matches: 4. The CDR3 is CASSGQGGQETQYF. Here the CDR3 DNA reads TGTGCCAGCAGCGGACAGGGTGGGCAAGAGACCCAGTACTTC.

V and J are TRBV7-9 and TRBJ2-6; TRBD1 matches at 7 bases. The J segment lost 0 bases and the V segment lost 4 bases, leaving 12 bases of the junction unmatched. Germline V gene sequence: CDR1 SEHNR, CDR2 FQNEAQ (reference sequence). This CDR3 contains 19 residues. The CDR3 reads CASSSIRDSLSSGANVLTF. The DNA for the CDR3 is TGTGCCAGCAGCTCCATTAGGGACAGCCTGAGCTCTGGGGCCAACGTCCTGACTTTC. Filled out from reference TRBV7-9 and TRBJ2-6, the complete variable domain reads DTGVSQNPRHKITKRGQNVTFRCDPISEHNRLYWYRQTLGQGPEFLTYFQNEAQLEKSRLLSDRFSAERPKGSFSTLEIQRTEQGDSAMYLCASSSIRDSLSSGANVLTFGAGSRLTVL.

This clone was seen a few times. The chain combines TRBV7-2 with TRBJ2-1; 9 bases are a match to TRBD2. Germline CDR1 reads SGHTA; CDR2 reads FQGNSA. Trimming at V came to 6 bases and at J to 5 bases, leaving 11 bases not matched to a gene. There are 16 residues in the CDR3. The CDR3 region is CASRGHRGTSNNEQFF. As DNA, the CDR3 is TGTGCCAGCAGGGGCCATCGGGGGACTAGCAACAATGAGCAGTTCTTC.

This clone showed up just a few times. The rearrangement joins TRBV12-5 to TRBJ1-1; D is ambiguous. The CDR3 consists of 14 residues. Per the germline V gene, CDR1 is LGHNT and CDR2 is FRNRAP. The germline V and J ends were trimmed by 2 bases and 0 bases, with 7 bases remaining between them. CDR3 amino acids: CASGLNWLNTEAFF. The CDR3 DNA sequence: TGTGCTAGTGGTTTGAACTGGTTGAACACTGAAGCTTTCTTT.

The chain combines TRBV7-7 with TRBJ2-3, with a weak D call TRBD2 (8 bases). Per germline, CDR1 SSHAT and CDR2 FNYEAQ (reference sequence). V shed 2 bases and J shed 0 bases, with 12 bases lying between them. The CDR3 consists of 16 residues. The CDR3 region is CASSLREGASTDTQYF. The CDR3 DNA reads as TGTGCCAGCAGCTTACGGGAGGGGGCAAGCACAGATACGCAGTATTTT.

This CDR3 reads CASSLTGAGGYTF. DNA of the CDR3: TGTGCCAGCAGCCTGACAGGGGCGGGTGGCTACACCTTC. The chain recombines TRBV28 with TRBJ1-2; 8 bases line up with TRBD1. This CDR3 contains 13 residues. Germline V gene lookup returns CDR1 MDHEN and CDR2 SYDVKM. Trimming took 6 bases from V and 7 from J; bases not matched to a gene: 7.

The CDR3: CAISEGTSIQETQYF. The CDR3 nucleotides read TGTGCCATCAGTGAGGGGACTAGCATACAAGAGACCCAGTACTTC. The chain has TRBV10-3 and TRBJ2-5; 9 bases align to TRBD2. Germline CDR1 ENHRY, CDR2 SYGVKD. The ends lost 2 bases at V and 2 bases at J; junction bases unmatched: 3. The CDR3 totals 15 residues.

The J gene is TRBJ2-5, the V gene TRBV12-5; a weak D match, TRBD1 (6 bases). The J call is in doubt because the DNA end fits TRBJ2-7 better. Germline V CDR1 and CDR2: LGHNT, FRNRAP. The CDR3 is made up of 13 amino acids. The CDR3 reads CASGSGQIHEQYF. CDR3 nucleotides: TGTGCTAGTGGTTCTGGACAGATCCACGAGCAGTACTTC.

The chain carries TRBV6-1 and TRBJ1-1, with TRBD1 identical over 7 bases. With 7 bases clipped from V and 3 bases from J, the junction kept 11 bases outside the gene matches. The CDR3 runs 15 residues. Germline CDR1 and CDR2: MNHNS and SASEGT. The CDR3 is CASTPTGNRDTEAFF. DNA of the CDR3: TGTGCCAGCACCCCGACAGGGAATCGAGACACTGAAGCTTTCTTT.

This chain links TRBV6-5 with TRBJ2-7, with TRBD1 matching 9 bases. V lost 7 bases, J lost 3 bases, and 4 bases stayed unmatched. In germline, CDR1 is MNHEY, CDR2 SVGAGI. The CDR3 is 13 residues long. The CDR3 is CASKTDRGYEQYF. In DNA form, the CDR3 reads TGTGCCAGCAAGACGGACAGGGGCTACGAGCAGTACTTC.

The CDR3 sequence: CASSLQGAPEAFF. The CDR3 bases are TGCGCCAGCAGCCTTCAGGGGGCGCCTGAAGCTTTCTTT. V and J are TRBV5-1 and TRBJ1-1, with 8 bases identical to TRBD1. Trimming cost V 4 bases and J 6 bases; bases outside gene matches: 5. CDR3 size: 13 residues. Per the germline V gene, CDR1 is SGHRS and CDR2 is YFSETQ.

This chain links TRBV5-1 with TRBJ2-5; TRBD2 aligns across 9 bases. The CDR3 sequence is 16 residues long. V shed 1 base and J 2 bases; nucleotides not matched to a gene: 6. CDR1 is SGHRS and CDR2 is YFSETQ in the germline V gene. This CDR3 is CASSLTPSGIQETQYF. As DNA, the CDR3 is TGCGCCAGCAGCTTGACCCCTAGCGGGATACAAGAGACCCAGTACTTC.

This chain joins TRBV5-1 and TRBJ1-2, with a possible D match to TRBD1 (5 bases). Deletions cut 2 bases from V and 8 bases from J, with 19 bases between. The CDR3 contains 15 residues. Germline V CDR1 and CDR2: SGHRS, YFSETQ. CDR3 bases: TGCGCCAGCAGCTTTGTATCAGGGTTGGAGGGCGGCTACACCTTC. Amino acids: CASSFVSGLEGGYTF.

This clone was picked up a small number of times. The chain links TRBV27 to TRBJ2-7; 7 bases are shared with TRBD2. This CDR3 contains 13 residues. The ends lost 8 bases at V and 2 bases at J; junction bases unmatched: 6. CDR1 is MNHEY and CDR2 is SMNVEV in the germline V gene (reference sequence). CDR3 nucleotides: TGTGCCAGCGGCCTCCGGGGGGCCTACGAGCAGTACTTC. Amino acids: CASGLRGAYEQYF.

This clone was picked up one time. The chain couples TRBV5-4 to TRBJ2-5, with 11 bases aligning to TRBD1. CDR1 and CDR2 from the germline V gene are SGHNT and YYREEE (reference sequence). The CDR3 runs to 14 residues. J was trimmed by 5 bases and V by 4 bases; bases with no gene match: 4. CDR3 protein: CASSPDRGLETQYF. The CDR3 region has the DNA TGTGCCAGCAGCCCGGACAGGGGGCTTGAGACCCAGTACTTC.